The clone carrying this T cell receptor (beta chain) was found a few times. Its antigen is undetermined. The data stem from a study of a mutant IDH1 vaccine in newly diagnosed glioma. For the study at large: Following radiotherapy alone, or alongside temozolomide cycles, vaccination was started after an interval of 4-6 weeks.

Generated by immunoSEQ multiplex PCR, the TCRdb table keeps only in-frame clones and is missing some. The sample holds 39,000 or so clones, about 84% seen once. The sample's time point: week 5, during vaccination. In every dose of vaccine, 300 ug of mutant IDH1 20-mer peptide was given alongside topical imiquimod. The receptor was derived from a man between 35 and 55 years old with glioma. This specimen was PBMCs, taken from a glioma patient whose treatment included an IDH1 peptide vaccine.

CDR3 sequence reads: CAWSTGPYEQYF. The CDR3, as DNA: TGTGCCTGGTCGACAGGGCCCTACGAGCAGTACTTC. This chain uses TRBV30 with TRBJ2-7; 7 bases line up with TRBD1. The CDR3 spans 12 residues. Germline V gives CDR1 GTSNPN, CDR2 SVGIG (reference sequence). V gave up 5 bases and J gave up 2 bases; unmatched junction bases: 3.